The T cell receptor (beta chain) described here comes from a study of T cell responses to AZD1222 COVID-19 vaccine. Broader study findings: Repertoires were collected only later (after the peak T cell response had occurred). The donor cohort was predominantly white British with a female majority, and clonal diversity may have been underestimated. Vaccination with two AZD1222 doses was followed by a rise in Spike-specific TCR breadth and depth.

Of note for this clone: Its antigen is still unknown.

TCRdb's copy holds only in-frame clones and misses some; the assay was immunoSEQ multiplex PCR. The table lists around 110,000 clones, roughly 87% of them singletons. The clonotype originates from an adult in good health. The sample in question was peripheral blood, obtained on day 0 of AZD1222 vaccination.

CDR3 nucleotides: TGTGCCAGCACCTCTGGGACAGGGATAGGAGGCTACACCTTC. It encodes CASTSGTGIGGYTF. This chain joins TRBV6-5 and TRBJ1-2; TRBD1 agrees at 9 bases. Trimming took 7 bases from V and 8 from J; bases not matched to a gene: 11. The CDR3 loop spans 14 amino acids. CDR1 MNHEY and CDR2 SVGAGI come from the germline V gene.